Below are 24 T cell receptor beta chains sequenced from a single sample in a study of blood T cell repertoires in COVID-19. Sequencing used immunoSEQ multiplex PCR; TCRdb keeps in-frame clones, though not all of them. Seen here are over 200,000 clones, roughly nine tenths observed once, and the top ten hold approximately 12%. The source material was peripheral blood. These receptors were collected from a woman younger than 30 who had recovered from COVID-19.

J is TRBJ2-1 and V is TRBV9; no clear D. The CDR3 is 13 amino acids. CDR1 and CDR2 from the germline V gene are SGDLS and YYNGEE. The V end lost 0 bases, the J end lost 9 bases, and 10 bases lay between the germline ends. CDR3 residues: CASSVEVRSEQFF. CDR3 coding DNA: TGTGCCAGCAGCGTAGAAGTGAGGAGTGAGCAGTTCTTC.

The rearrangement uses TRBV24-1 and TRBJ2-2; possibly TRBD1 for D (5 bases). The CDR3 is 17 amino acids. The germline CDR1 and CDR2 sequences are KGHDR and SFDVKD. The ends were cut back, 2 bases at V and 3 bases at J, with 15 bases in the middle. The CDR3 sequence is CATSDSDSVGHTGELFF. For the CDR3, the DNA is TGTGCCACCAGTGATTCTGACAGCGTGGGGCACACCGGGGAGCTGTTTTTT.

The chain carries TRBV7-2 and TRBJ1-4; 10 bases are a match to TRBD1. Germline assignment: CDR1 SGHTA and CDR2 FQGNSA. CDR3 length: 14 amino acids. V lost 4 bases to trimming and J lost 7 bases; unmatched junction nucleotides: 3. The chain's CDR3 is CASSWTGGGEKLFF. The DNA for the CDR3 is TGTGCCAGCAGCTGGACAGGGGGAGGTGAAAAACTGTTTTTT.

V gene TRBV6-5 combines with J gene TRBJ2-7, with 7 bases matching TRBD2. With V trimmed by 3 bases and J by 8 bases, 7 bases remained unmatched. CDR3 length equals 13 residues. The V gene's germline CDR1 is MNHEY and CDR2 SVGAGI. CDR3 sequence reads: CASSYLPGGKQYF. CDR3 bases: TGTGCCAGCAGTTATCTCCCCGGGGGGAAGCAGTACTTC.

The J gene is TRBJ2-3, the V gene TRBV10-1, with a possible D match to TRBD2 (5 bases). Deletions cut 0 bases from V and 1 base from J, with 8 bases between. Germline assignment: CDR1 WNHNN and CDR2 SYGVQD (reference sequence). This CDR3 is built from 15 residues. The CDR3 is CASSESPAGTDTQYF. The DNA of the CDR3 is TGCGCCAGCAGTGAGTCGCCAGCGGGCACAGATACGCAGTATTTT.

The chain uses TRBV4-3 and TRBJ1-3, with TRBD1 as a possible D gene (5 bases). Trimming took off 4 bases at V and 0 bases at J, with 13 bases between the two ends. The CDR3 is 16 amino acids. Germline lookup yields CDR1 LGHNA and CDR2 YSLEER. CDR3 nucleotides: TGCGCCAGCAGCCCCCGGGGACTACACTCTGGAAACACCATATATTTT. Amino acid sequence: CASSPRGLHSGNTIYF.

The V gene is TRBV30, the J gene TRBJ2-7; 9 positions agree with TRBD1. The V gene's germline CDR1 is GTSNPN and CDR2 SVGIG (reference sequence). The CDR3 has 14 residues. The trim removed 3 bases at V and 0 bases at J, leaving 3 bases unmatched. Here the CDR3 reads CAWRQGAYSYEQYF. The CDR3 nucleotides read TGTGCCTGGAGACAGGGGGCCTACTCCTACGAGCAGTACTTC.

V is TRBV4-3 and J is TRBJ2-7; 11 positions agree with TRBD1. J was trimmed by 5 bases and V by 4 bases; bases with no gene match: 10. CDR1 LGHNA and CDR2 YSLEER come from the germline V gene. This CDR3 has 16 amino acids. The CDR3 nucleotides read TGCGCCAGCAGCCTTGGGGTGGGGGGACAGGGGGACGAGCAGTACTTC. Translating it yields CASSLGVGGQGDEQYF.

V gene TRBV19 combines with J gene TRBJ2-5, with TRBD1 as a possible D gene (6 bases). Looked up from germline, CDR1 is LNHDA and CDR2 is SQIVND (reference sequence). This CDR3 has 12 amino acids. Trimming shortened V by 8 bases and J by 5 bases, and 12 bases separated the two germline ends. This CDR3 is CASGQSFETQYF. CDR3 in DNA: TGTGCCAGTGGACAGTCCTTCGAGACCCAGTACTTC.

This chain uses TRBV10-2 with TRBJ2-7; the match to TRBD2 covers 10 bases. There are 15 residues in the CDR3. The V segment lost 3 bases and the J segment 7 bases; nucleotides outside the gene matches: 9. Germline lookup yields CDR1 WSHSY and CDR2 SAAADI. The CDR3 region is CASSESGLAGVEQYF. In DNA, the CDR3 is TGCGCCAGCAGTGAATCGGGGCTAGCGGGAGTGGAGCAGTACTTC.

In this sample, this clone turned up once. For the CDR3, the DNA is TGTGCCAGCAGTTTACCCGTTAGCGGCGAGCAGTACTTC. Protein sequence: CASSLPVSGEQYF. The chain combines TRBV28 with TRBJ2-7; tentatively, D is TRBD2 (6 bases). Germline V CDR1 and CDR2: MDHEN, SYDVKM. The V gene lost 2 bases and the J gene lost 6 bases, with 11 bases spanning the gap. This CDR3 comprises 13 residues.

The rearrangement uses TRBV11-2 and TRBJ2-2, with a possible D match to TRBD2 (5 bases). CDR3 length: 13 amino acids. The germline V gene encodes CDR1 SGHAT and CDR2 FQNNGV. V lost 5 bases, J lost 3 bases, and 7 bases lay in between. The CDR3 DNA reads TGTGCCAGCAGCCGGGAACACACCGGGGAGCTGTTTTTT. It yields the protein CASSREHTGELFF.

This chain links TRBV6-6 with TRBJ1-2; weak D call: TRBD1 (6 bases). The CDR3 consists of 15 residues. Trimming took 0 bases from V and 5 from J, leaving 13 bases between them. The germline V gene has CDR1 MNHNY and CDR2 SVGAGI (reference sequence). CDR3: CASSYSTGGAYGYTF. CDR3 nucleotide sequence: TGTGCCAGCAGTTACTCGACGGGGGGGGCGTATGGCTACACCTTC.

This clone has a handful of counts. This rearrangement joins TRBV6-1 to TRBJ1-1; possible D gene TRBD1, 5 bases. V was trimmed by 4 bases and J by 0 bases, leaving 24 bases between them. Germline CDR1 reads MNHNS; CDR2 reads SASEGT. This CDR3 spans 19 amino acids. DNA for the CDR3: TGTGCCAGCAGTGGTAGACAGCCGGATGAATCGAACATGAACACTGAAGCTTTCTTT. Amino acid sequence: CASSGRQPDESNMNTEAFF.

This sequence joins TRBV14 and TRBJ1-1; TRBD1 matches at 10 bases. The CDR3 covers 15 residues. Germline CDR1 SGHDN, CDR2 FVKESK. Unmatched junction bases numbered 4, after V lost 0 bases and J lost 6 bases. CDR3 amino acids: CASSQEDRGLAEAFF. Here the CDR3 DNA reads TGTGCCAGCAGCCAAGAGGACAGGGGGTTGGCTGAAGCTTTCTTT.

The chain uses TRBV9 and TRBJ2-1; D possibly corresponds to TRBD2 (5 bases). V lost 3 bases and J lost 8, with 18 bases in between. This CDR3 is built from 15 residues. Germline loops: CDR1 SGDLS, CDR2 YYNGEE. The CDR3, as DNA: TGTGCCAGCAGCGCCCTAGCTAGTTCGGGCCATGAGCAGTTCTTC. This sequence encodes CASSALASSGHEQFF.

The chain uses TRBV18 and TRBJ1-2, with a tentative D call TRBD1 (5 bases). This CDR3 comprises 15 residues. Germline CDR1 reads KGHSH; CDR2 reads LQKENI. V was cut by 0 bases and J by 1 base, with 9 bases left in between. The CDR3 protein is CASSPPAGHNYGYTF. The DNA for the CDR3 is TGTGCCAGCTCACCACCGGCAGGGCATAACTATGGCTACACCTTC. The variable domain in full, completed from reference TRBV18 and TRBJ1-2, reads NAGVMQNPRHLVRRRGQEARLRCSPMKGHSHVYWYRQLPEEGLKFMVYLQKENIIDESGMPKERFSAEFPKEGPSILRIQQVVRGDSAAYFCASSPPAGHNYGYTFGSGTRLTVV.

This sequence joins TRBV10-3 and TRBJ2-3, with D hard to call. The CDR3 covers 13 residues. Per germline, CDR1 ENHRY and CDR2 SYGVKD. Between the trimmed V and J ends, which lost 3 bases and 2 bases, there was a span of 6 bases. The DNA for the CDR3 is TGTGCCATCAGTGAAGTAGTCACAGATACGCAGTATTTT. Translation: CAISEVVTDTQYF.

The chain carries TRBV23-1 and TRBJ2-1, with D hard to call. TRBV23-1 is noted as an ORF with a role that remains uncertain. Trimming shortened V by 0 bases and J by 4 bases, and 16 bases separated the two germline ends. This CDR3 is 17 amino acids long. CDR3 protein: CASSQSGFWSSYNEQFF. The DNA of the CDR3 is TGCGCCAGCAGTCAATCGGGTTTTTGGAGCTCTTACAATGAGCAGTTCTTC.

The chain has TRBV4-3 and TRBJ2-3; no clear D gene. The ends were cut back, 1 base at V and 0 bases at J, with 8 bases in the middle. CDR1 is LGHNA, CDR2 YSLEER, per germline. The CDR3 contains 15 residues. The CDR3 DNA sequence: TGCGCCAGCAGCCAAGGTGTGTCTAGCACAGATACGCAGTATTTT. Protein: CASSQGVSSTDTQYF.

This chain connects TRBV4-1 to TRBJ1-4; 7 bases fit TRBD1. The CDR3 loop spans 19 amino acids. With 4 bases clipped from V and 2 bases from J, the junction kept 16 bases outside the gene matches. Looked up from germline, CDR1 is MGHRA and CDR2 is YSYEKL. The chain's CDR3 is CASSRFEQGVLRTNEKLFF. CDR3 nucleotide sequence: TGCGCCAGCAGCCGCTTCGAGCAGGGGGTATTGAGGACTAATGAAAAACTGTTTTTT.

V usage is TRBV6-2 or TRBV6-3 and J usage is TRBJ2-3, with 8 bases lining up with TRBD2. The CDR3 runs to 14 residues. CDR1 and CDR2 (germline): MNHEY, SVGEGT. J gave up 5 bases and V 5 bases, and 6 bases lay outside the gene matches. CDR3 DNA: TGTGCCAGCAGTCCGGCGGGAGGTGTAGATACGCAGTATTTT. It translates to CASSPAGGVDTQYF.

This rearrangement joins TRBV18 to TRBJ2-7, with D possibly TRBD1 on 6 matching bases. CDR3 length: 14 amino acids. Germline loops: CDR1 KGHSH, CDR2 LQKENI. Trimming pared 5 bases from V and 2 bases from J, leaving 13 bases between. The CDR3 nucleotides read TGTGCCAGCTCAAGGGGATCAGGGGCCTACGAGCAGTACTTC. Residues: CASSRGSGAYEQYF.

The chain combines TRBV15 with TRBJ2-4; 11 nucleotides match TRBD1. The CDR3 is 15 residues long. Per the germline V gene, CDR1 is LNHNV and CDR2 is YYDKDF (reference sequence). J was trimmed by 6 bases and V by 1 base; bases with no gene match: 2. The CDR3 protein is CATSRAGTGGNIQYF. As DNA, the CDR3 is TGTGCCACCAGCAGAGCGGGGACAGGGGGAAACATTCAGTACTTC.